The T cell receptor (beta chain) described here comes from a study of T and B cells in COVID-19 patients. For the study at large: Blood was sampled from COVID-19 patients who were either actively infected or recovered. About 90% of the roughly 20 active-infection patients had comorbidities associated with unfavorable COVID-19 outcome. General study findings and limits: At recovery TRB diversity and richness exceeded healthy donors, after highly clonal active COVID-19 repertoires. In COVID-19 patients, T cell receptor beta variable and joining gene use was reportedly strongly skewed.

Multiplex PCR with BIOMED2 TRB-A/B primer pools amplified TRB rearrangements. TCRdb analysed the multiplex PCR reads with MiXCR anew, one entry per CDR3 protein. The profile covers around 11,000 distinct CDR3 sequences, with 30% appearing a single time and 14% taken by the ten largest. Comments on this clonotype: Its specificity is not known.

Each TRB amplification used about 230-550 ng of genomic DNA from blood. CDR1 is SEHNR, CDR2 FQNEAQ, per germline (reference sequence). V was cut by 4 bases and J by 6 bases, with 16 bases left in between. The CDR3 is made up of 14 amino acids. The rearrangement joins TRBV7-9 to TRBJ2-7, with D possibly matching TRBD1 (6 bases). Sample: blood. The clonotype originates from a human donor with active COVID-19. The DNA for the CDR3 is TGTGCCAGCAGCTCCAGTACAGGGATCCGCGAGCAGTACTTC. Amino acid sequence: CASSSSTGIREQYF.